This T cell receptor (beta chain) was sequenced in a study of regulatory T cells in long-lasting Graves disease (dated by TCRdb to the early 2020s). General notes on the study: In the newly diagnosed Graves' disease group, patients had been taking antithyroid drugs for less than 3 months. Peripheral blood TCR sequencing and RNA sequencing compared persistent Graves' disease patients with newly diagnosed Graves' disease patients. The study was registered as a clinical trial and conducted in China. TCR sequencing covered 13 persistent and approximately 20 newly diagnosed Graves' disease patients, some 33 samples in total.

The sample's time point label, in plain terms: newly diagnosed GD, antithyroid drugs for less than 3 months. For both TCR sequencing and RNA sequencing, RNA was extracted from PBMCs in TRIzol. The diagnosis of Graves' disease followed American Thyroid Association guidelines. Recruitment of patients was carried out at an endocrinology department in Xi'an, China. Each patient gave approximately 9.7 milliliters of peripheral blood, collected in an EDTA anticoagulant tube. Ficoll Paque Plus density gradient separation was used to isolate PBMCs, and no further T cell sorting was done. An Agilent 2100 Bioanalyzer and agarose gel were used to assess RNA quality, and a NanoDrop 2000 was used to measure RNA concentration. Library prep was done by multiplex PCR. TCRdb records Illumina HiSeq 4000 as the sequencer. CDR3 regions were amplified by Arm-PCR with iRepertoire HTBI primers to construct TCR beta libraries. Gel purification was performed on PCR products prior to sequencing. The authors' analysis ran thus. A total of 62 TRBV and some 15 TRBJ segments were identified across samples and were used for gene usage analysis of CDR3 amino acid clonotypes. Filtered high-quality paired reads were merged into contigs using COPE and FqMerger. BLAST was used to align contigs to IMGT TRBV, TRBD and TRBJ reference genes, with CDR3 defined following IMGT. Any clonotype with a frequency above 0.1% was classified as a highly expanded clone. Repertoire diversity was measured by Shannon entropy, and V-J evenness by the Gini coefficient. Clonotypes shared by more than one individual were considered public. TCRdb handled the public reads itself, with Q25 trimming in fastp and clone calling in MiXCR, and kept productive beta chains. Each record represents a unique CDR3 protein, reported with the most common genes and DNA among its rows. The V and J calls reflect TCRdb's pipeline rather than the authors' work. This sample has hundreds of thousands of distinct CDR3 sequences in its table, and 15% to 20% of those were observed once. The ten largest clones take up about 18% of the sample.

The germline ends are 15 bases apart after V is trimmed by 0 bases and J by 2 bases. Inclusive of the bounding cysteine and phenylalanine, the CDR3 is 16 residues long. CDR3 DNA only is kept here, 48 bases in frame from base 1. CDR1 and CDR2 are drawn from the germline V gene (reference sequence): DFQATT, SNEGSKA. This clonotype was counted only a few times. What antigen it recognizes has not been identified. No base quality information exists; no much larger clone differs at one position. Overall results and qualifications from the work: A larger number of public clonotypes was shared among persistent patients (over 2,500) than among newly diagnosed patients (around 880). The authors noted that the small sample size was a limitation that may lower accuracy. Peripheral blood alone was examined, since thyroid tissue, which constituted the primary lesion, could not be accessed. Sequencing and analysis were limited to the TCR beta chain. Persistent disease showed preferential use of TRBV28, TRBJ1-2 and TRBJ2-5, whereas newly diagnosed disease favored TRBV20-1 and TRBJ2-1. Lower TCR Shannon entropy and fewer highly expanded clones were observed in persistent Graves' disease patients than in newly diagnosed patients, which suggested clonal expansion.

A further study also used this sample, focusing on T cells in Graves' hyperthyroidism and ophthalmopathy. According to the second study: Graves' hyperthyroidism was defined as stable when no progression to ophthalmopathy occurred over 18 months of follow-up. Hyperthyroidism patients were aged 18 to 65 years and newly diagnosed, with disease duration of less than 2 months. Exclusion was applied to patients with uncontrolled infections, other autoimmune diseases, pregnancy or lactation. Diagnoses were established on the basis of clinical symptoms, serum thyroxine and TRAb, thyroid ultrasound, and orbital computed tomography. The first round of RT-PCR for the TCR CDR3 was performed with the HTBI primer set and the Qiagen OneStep RT-PCR kit. Blood samples also contained most of the expanded thyroid clonotypes (frequency above 0.001), which suggests that blood repertoires may reflect thyroid immune responses. In cross-validation, a model built on a 13 V-J signature told ophthalmopathy apart from stable hyperthyroidism with over 85% sensitivity and 81% to 82% specificity, and in testing the same model reached 80%/75%. During validation, the model predicted progression to ophthalmopathy a median of around 6 months ahead of onset, with more than 55% sensitivity and around 73% specificity. To identify TCR V-J signatures that set the groups apart, the researchers used a discovery cohort of more than 95 patients, made up of 40 to 45 with Graves' ophthalmopathy and around 58 with stable Graves' hyperthyroidism. Whether ophthalmopathy could be predicted prospectively was tested in an independent validation cohort made up of roughly 19 hyperthyroidism patients plus 17 patients who later progressed to ophthalmopathy. The 85 to 100 discovery patients were randomly split 7:3 into training and test sets. In roughly six Graves' hyperthyroidism patients, the study also compared T-cell repertoires from thyroid tissue with T-cell repertoires from blood. Once sampling was done, hyperthyroidism patients were given methimazole at a starting dose of 30 mg daily, whereas ophthalmopathy patients were given high-dose intravenous methylprednisolone. Libraries were constructed in a second round of multiplex PCR, after which size selection and purification were carried out. Paired-end sequencing of the libraries was performed with 100 bp reads on an Illumina HiSeq2000. Raw data were processed with SOAPnuke, discarding reads with adapters, uncalled bases, mean Phred below 15, or no exact constant-primer or identifier match. COPE v1.2.5 was used to merge high-quality paired reads, and clonotypes were defined as unique nucleotide sequences. MiTCR v1.1 was used to align the clonotypes against IMGT TRBV, TRBD and TRBJ reference segments. The analysis was restricted to V-J combinations with a frequency above 0.0001, which together covered 99% to 99.2% of the repertoires. A TCS score was defined as the ratio between F50 (clonal expansion) and ExV (chaos), using BLOSUM62-based TCRdist between CDR3 peptides within each V-J. Welch's t-statistics and random forest reduced fewer than 600 V-J features to about 13, which were used in a naive Bayes classifier (R e1071). No statistical method was used to fix the sample size in advance, and group allocation was not hidden from the investigators. The paper describes TCR Vbeta CDR3 sequencing of roughly 130 peripheral blood samples, made up of 43 ophthalmopathy patients, approximately 73 hyperthyroidism patients and 17 progressor patients.

The clonotype originates from a woman aged 30 to 39 with Graves disease. Donor details come from another sample of the same person, matched by shared clones. The chain links TRBV20-1 with TRBJ2-3; no D gene call is confident. The sequencing used peripheral blood mononuclear cells (PBMCs), collected at new diagnosis, from a patient treated with antithyroid drugs. The CDR3 here reads CSARDSFAASTDTQYF. At the DNA level, the sequence is TGCAGTGCTAGAGATAGCTTCGCAGCCTCCACAGATACGCAGTATTTT.